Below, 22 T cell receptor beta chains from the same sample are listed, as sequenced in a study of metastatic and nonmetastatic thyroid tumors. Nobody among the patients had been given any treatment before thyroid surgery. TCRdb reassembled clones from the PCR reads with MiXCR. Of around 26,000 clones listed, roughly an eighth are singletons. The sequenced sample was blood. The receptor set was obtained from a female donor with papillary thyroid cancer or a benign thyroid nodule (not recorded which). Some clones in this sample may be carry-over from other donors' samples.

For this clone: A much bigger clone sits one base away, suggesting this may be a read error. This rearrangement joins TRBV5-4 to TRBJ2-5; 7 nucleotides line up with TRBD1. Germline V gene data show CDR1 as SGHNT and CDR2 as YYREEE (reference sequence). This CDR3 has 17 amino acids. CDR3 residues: CASFRGIGRGNEETLYF. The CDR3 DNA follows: TGTGCCAGCTTTAGGGGTATTGGCAGGGGGAACGAAGAGACCCTGTACTTC.

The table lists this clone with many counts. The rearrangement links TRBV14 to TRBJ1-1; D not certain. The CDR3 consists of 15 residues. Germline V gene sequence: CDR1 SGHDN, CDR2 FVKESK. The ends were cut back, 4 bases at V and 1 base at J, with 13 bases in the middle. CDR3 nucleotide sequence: TGTGCCAGCAGCCCAAGACCGGATAAGAACACTGAAGCTTTCTTT. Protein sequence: CASSPRPDKNTEAFF.

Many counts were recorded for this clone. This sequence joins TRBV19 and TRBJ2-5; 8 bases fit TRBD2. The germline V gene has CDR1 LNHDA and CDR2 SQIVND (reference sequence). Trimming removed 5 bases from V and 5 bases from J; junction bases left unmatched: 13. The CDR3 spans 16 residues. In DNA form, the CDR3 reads TGTGCCAGTAGTCTACGGGGGGGGGCCGGTAGTGAGACCCAGTACTTC. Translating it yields CASSLRGGAGSETQYF.

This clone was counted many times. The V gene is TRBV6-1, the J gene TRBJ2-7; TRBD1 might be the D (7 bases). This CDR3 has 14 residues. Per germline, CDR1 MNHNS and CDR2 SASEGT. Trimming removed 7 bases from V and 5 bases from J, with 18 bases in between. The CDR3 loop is CASTVEGASHEQYF. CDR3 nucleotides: TGTGCCAGCACCGTGGAGGGGGCGAGTCACGAGCAGTACTTC.

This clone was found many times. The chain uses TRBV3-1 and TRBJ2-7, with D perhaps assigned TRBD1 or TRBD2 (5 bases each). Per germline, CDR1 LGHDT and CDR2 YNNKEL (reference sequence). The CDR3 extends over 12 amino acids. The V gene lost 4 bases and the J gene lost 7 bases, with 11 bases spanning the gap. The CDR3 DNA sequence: TGTGCCAGCAGCCCCCAGGGCGGGGAGCAGTACTTC. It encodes CASSPQGGEQYF.

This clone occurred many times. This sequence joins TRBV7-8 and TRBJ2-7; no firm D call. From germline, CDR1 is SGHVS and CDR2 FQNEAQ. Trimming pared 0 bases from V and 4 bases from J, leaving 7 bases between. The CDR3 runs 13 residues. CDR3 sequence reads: CASSLADGYEQYF. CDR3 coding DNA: TGTGCCAGCAGCTTAGCAGACGGTTACGAGCAGTACTTC. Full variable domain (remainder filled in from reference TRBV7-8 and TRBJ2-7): GAGVSQSPRYKVAKRGQDVALRCDPISGHVSLFWYQQALGQGPEFLTYFQNEAQLDKSGLPSDRFFAERPEGSVSTLKIQRTQQEDSAVYLCASSLADGYEQYFGPGTRLTVT.

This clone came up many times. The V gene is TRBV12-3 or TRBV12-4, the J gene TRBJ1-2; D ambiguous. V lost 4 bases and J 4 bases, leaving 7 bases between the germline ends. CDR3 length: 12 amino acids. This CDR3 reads CASSSDFYGYTF. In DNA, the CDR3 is TGTGCCAGCAGTTCGGACTTCTATGGCTACACCTTC.

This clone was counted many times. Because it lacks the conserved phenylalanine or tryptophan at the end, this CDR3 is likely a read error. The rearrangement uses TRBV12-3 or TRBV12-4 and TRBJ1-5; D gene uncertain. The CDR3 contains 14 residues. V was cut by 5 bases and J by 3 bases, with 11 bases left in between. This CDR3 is CASSLGTNNQPQHL. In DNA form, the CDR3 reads TGTGCCAGCAGTCTCGGAACGAACAATCAGCCCCAGCATCTT.

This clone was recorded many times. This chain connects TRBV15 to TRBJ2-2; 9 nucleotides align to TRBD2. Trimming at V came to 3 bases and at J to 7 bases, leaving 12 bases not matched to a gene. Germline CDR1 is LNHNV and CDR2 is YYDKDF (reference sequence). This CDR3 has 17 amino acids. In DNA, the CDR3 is TGTGCCACCAGCAGTGGGGGGCTAGCGGGGTCTAACGGGGAGCTGTTTTTT. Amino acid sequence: CATSSGGLAGSNGELFF.

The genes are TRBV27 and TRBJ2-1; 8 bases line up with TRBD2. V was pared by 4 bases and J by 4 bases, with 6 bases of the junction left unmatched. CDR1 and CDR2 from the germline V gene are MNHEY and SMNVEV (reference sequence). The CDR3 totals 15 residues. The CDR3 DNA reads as TGTGCCAGCAGTTCTGTAGCGGGGATTTACAATGAGCAGTTCTTC. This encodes CASSSVAGIYNEQFF.

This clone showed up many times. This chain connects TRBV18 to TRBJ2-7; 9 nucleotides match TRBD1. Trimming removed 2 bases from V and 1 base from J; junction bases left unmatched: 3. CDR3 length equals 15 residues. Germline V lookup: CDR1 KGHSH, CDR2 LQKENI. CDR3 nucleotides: TGTGCCAGCTCACCAAGGACAGGGGCGTCCTACGAGCAGTACTTC. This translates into CASSPRTGASYEQYF.

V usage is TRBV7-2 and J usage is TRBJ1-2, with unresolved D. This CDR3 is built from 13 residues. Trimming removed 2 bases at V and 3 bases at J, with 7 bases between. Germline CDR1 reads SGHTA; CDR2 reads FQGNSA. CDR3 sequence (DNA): TGTGCCAGCAGCTTAACAGTGGACTATGGCTACACCTTC. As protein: CASSLTVDYGYTF.

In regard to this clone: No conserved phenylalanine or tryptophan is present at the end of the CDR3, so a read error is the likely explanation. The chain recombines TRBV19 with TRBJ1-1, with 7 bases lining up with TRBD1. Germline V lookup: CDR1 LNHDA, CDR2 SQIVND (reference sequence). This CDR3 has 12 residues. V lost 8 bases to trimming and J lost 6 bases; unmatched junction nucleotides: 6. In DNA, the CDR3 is TGTGCCAGTCTGCAGGGGGTATCTGAAGCTTTCTCT. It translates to CASLQGVSEAFS.

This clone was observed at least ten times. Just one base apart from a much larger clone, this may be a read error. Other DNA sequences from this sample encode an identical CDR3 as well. CDR3 in DNA: TGTGCCAGCAGTTCAATTGGACTAGCTAGGAGGGAGACCCAGTACTTC. Translated, it gives CASSSIGLARRETQYF. The gene calls are TRBV27 and TRBJ2-5, with TRBD2 matching over 8 bases. Germline values: CDR1 MNHEY, CDR2 SMNVEV (reference sequence). Losses at the gene ends were 4 bases for V and 5 bases for J; bases not matched to a gene: 12. This CDR3 has 16 residues.

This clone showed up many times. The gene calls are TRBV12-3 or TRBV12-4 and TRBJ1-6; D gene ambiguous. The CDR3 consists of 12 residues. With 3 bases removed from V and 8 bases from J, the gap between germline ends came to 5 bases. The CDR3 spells CASSFPDSPLHF. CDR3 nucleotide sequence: TGTGCCAGCAGTTTTCCGGATTCACCCCTCCACTTT.

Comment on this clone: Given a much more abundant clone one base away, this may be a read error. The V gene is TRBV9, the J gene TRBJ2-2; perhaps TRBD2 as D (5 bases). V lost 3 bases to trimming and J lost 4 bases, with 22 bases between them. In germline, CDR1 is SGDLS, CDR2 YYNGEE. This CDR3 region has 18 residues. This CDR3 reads CASSARSWRTLSTGELFF. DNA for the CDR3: TGTGCCAGCAGCGCCCGTAGCTGGAGGACCCTTAGCACCGGGGAGCTGTTTTTT.

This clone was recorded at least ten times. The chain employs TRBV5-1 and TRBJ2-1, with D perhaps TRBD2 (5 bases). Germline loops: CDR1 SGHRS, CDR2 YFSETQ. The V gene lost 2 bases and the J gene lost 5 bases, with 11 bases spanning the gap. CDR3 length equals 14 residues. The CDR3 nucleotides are TGCGCCAGCAGCTTCGAAGGGAGTAACAATGAGCAGTTCTTC. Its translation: CASSFEGSNNEQFF.

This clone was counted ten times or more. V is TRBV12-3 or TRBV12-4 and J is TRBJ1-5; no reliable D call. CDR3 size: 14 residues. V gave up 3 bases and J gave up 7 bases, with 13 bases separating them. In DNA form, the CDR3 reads TGTGCCAGCAGTTTCAGAAGGGAGCTGCAGCCCCAGCATTTT. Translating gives CASSFRRELQPQHF.

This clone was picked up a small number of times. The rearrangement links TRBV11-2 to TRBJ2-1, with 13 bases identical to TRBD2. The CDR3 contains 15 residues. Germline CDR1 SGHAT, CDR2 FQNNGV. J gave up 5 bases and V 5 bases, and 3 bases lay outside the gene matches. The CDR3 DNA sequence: TGTGCCAGCAGCCCGGGACTAGCGGGGAACAATGAGCAGTTCTTC. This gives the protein CASSPGLAGNNEQFF.

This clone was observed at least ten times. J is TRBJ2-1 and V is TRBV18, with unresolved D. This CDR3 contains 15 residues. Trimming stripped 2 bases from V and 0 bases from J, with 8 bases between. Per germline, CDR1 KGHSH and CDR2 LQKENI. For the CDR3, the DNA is TGTGCCAGCTCACCAGCCTCGAGCTCCTACAATGAGCAGTTCTTC. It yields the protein CASSPASSSYNEQFF.

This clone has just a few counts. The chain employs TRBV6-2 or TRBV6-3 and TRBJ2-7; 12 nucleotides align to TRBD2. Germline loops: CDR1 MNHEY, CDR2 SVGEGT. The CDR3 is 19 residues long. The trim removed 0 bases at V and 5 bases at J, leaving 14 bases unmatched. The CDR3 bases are TGTGCCAGCAGTTACTCGAACCCCCTAGCGGGAGGGCTCTGGGACGAGCAGTACTTC. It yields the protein CASSYSNPLAGGLWDEQYF.

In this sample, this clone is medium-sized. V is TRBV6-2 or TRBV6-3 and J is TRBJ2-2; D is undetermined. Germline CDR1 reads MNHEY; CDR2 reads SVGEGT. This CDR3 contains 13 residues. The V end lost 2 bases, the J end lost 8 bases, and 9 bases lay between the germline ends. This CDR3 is CASSYGLDGELFF. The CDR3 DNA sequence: TGTGCCAGCAGTTACGGGCTAGATGGGGAGCTGTTTTTT.